The rows below give T cell receptor beta chains drawn from one sample of a study of graft-versus-host responses after intestinal transplantation. Sequencing was performed with immunoSEQ multiplex PCR; in TCRdb, only in-frame clones are kept and a portion is missing. The sample lists roughly 60,000 clones, roughly 90% occurring once. The specimen was PBMCs, collected 26 days after transplant. The receptors shown here come from a human patient who received an intestinal transplant, so some T cells may come from the graft donor. CDR3s include the opening cysteine and the closing phenylalanine or tryptophan. The order of the fields is J gene, V gene, D gene, CDR3 length, clone size, CDR3 DNA, CDR3 protein. A D gene is named only where the DNA matches it firmly. Clone size is given for some rows only: seen once, a few or many times, or a class if the clone is expanded.

>TRBJ2-5|TRBV5-1|NA|13|once
TGCGCCAGCAGCTTTACTAGACAAGAGACCCAGTACTTC
CASSFTRQETQYF
>TRBJ1-4|TRBV18|TRBD1|14|NA
TGTGCCAGCTCAAGTCAGGGGGCGCGTGAAAAACTGTTTTTT
CASSSQGAREKLFF
>TRBJ2-7|TRBV6-1|TRBD2|15|few
TGTGCCAGCGCTTACCGGACTAGCGGAGGCTACGAGCAGTACTTC
CASAYRTSGGYEQYF
>TRBJ1-3|TRBV6-5|TRBD1|13|NA
TGTGCCAGCACCTCGGGACAGGGAAACACCATATATTTT
CASTSGQGNTIYF
>TRBJ2-2|TRBV27|TRBD1|15|NA
TGTGCCAGCAGTGCAGCAAACAGGGGTGCCGGGGAGCTGTTTTTT
CASSAANRGAGELFF
>TRBJ2-1|TRBV4-1|NA|16|NA
TGCGCCAGCAGCCAAGACTGGACATTCTCCTACAATGAGCAGTTCTTC
CASSQDWTFSYNEQFF
>TRBJ2-1|TRBV19|TRBD1|16|NA
TGTGCCAGCAGTGCGGACAGGGCCCTACTCTACAATGAGCAGTTCTTC
CASSADRALLYNEQFF
>TRBJ1-1|TRBV27|TRBD1|14|NA
TGTGCCAGCAGTAAGGACAGGGAGGTCACTGAAGCTTTCTTT
CASSKDREVTEAFF
>TRBJ2-3|TRBV4-1|NA|15|NA
TGCGCCAGCAGCCAAAGTTGGACTAACACAGATACGCAGTATTTT
CASSQSWTNTDTQYF
>TRBJ2-3|TRBV5-1|NA|15|NA
TGCGCCAGCAGCTTCATTGCGGGGAGCCCAGATACGCAGTATTTT
CASSFIAGSPDTQYF
>TRBJ2-2|TRBV27|NA|14|NA
TGTGCCAGCAGTTTATCGGAGGGTGCCGGGGAGCTGTTTTTT
CASSLSEGAGELFF
>TRBJ2-5|TRBV5-5|TRBD2|18|NA
TGTGCCAGCAGCCCAGGACTAGCGGGGGAACTAACTCAAGAGACCCAGTACTTC
CASSPGLAGELTQETQYF
>TRBJ2-3|TRBV7-8|TRBD2|17|once
TGTGCCAGCAGCTATTTACTAGCGGGGGGCCCCCAGGATACGCAGTATTTT
CASSYLLAGGPQDTQYF
>TRBJ2-1|TRBV2|TRBD2|15|NA
TGTGCCAGCAGGCCAACTAGCGGGGGGAACAATGAGCAGTTCTTC
CASRPTSGGNNEQFF
>TRBJ1-4|TRBV7-9|TRBD1|16|few
TGTGCCAGCAGCTCCAACCGACAGGGGACTGGTGAAAAACTGTTTTTT
CASSSNRQGTGEKLFF
>TRBJ1-2|TRBV30|NA|14|NA
TGTGCCTGGAGTGGAACGGGACACTCCTATGGCTACACCTTC
CAWSGTGHSYGYTF
>TRBJ2-1|TRBV28|NA|12|NA
TGTGCCAGCAGTTCCGTATACAATGAGCAGTTCTTC
CASSSVYNEQFF
>TRBJ1-6|TRBV28|TRBD1|15|NA
TGTGCCAGCAGTTTGACCCCAACAGGGGATTCACCCCTCCACTTT
CASSLTPTGDSPLHF
>TRBJ1-2|TRBV5-4|TRBD1|15|NA
TGTGCCAGCAGCCAAGGTTGGACAGGGGACTATGGCTACACCTTC
CASSQGWTGDYGYTF
>TRBJ2-6|TRBV5-1|NA|17|NA
TGCGCCAGCAGCGGGTGGGGGACAAATGTCTGGGCCAACGTCCTGACTTTC
CASSGWGTNVWANVLTF
>TRBJ2-6|TRBV4-2|NA|15|NA
TGTGCCAGCAGCCAAGATAGTACTGGGGCCAACGTCCTGACTTTC
CASSQDSTGANVLTF
>TRBJ1-5|TRBV28|NA|15|NA
TGTGCCAGCAGATCTACTCTCTATAGCAATCAGCCCCAGCATTTT
CASRSTLYSNQPQHF
>TRBJ2-1|TRBV2|NA|14|NA
TGTGCCAGCACCCCCCAGGGGTTCCTTAATGAGCAGTTCTTC
CASTPQGFLNEQFF
>TRBJ2-1|TRBV10-3|TRBD2|18|NA
TGTGCCATCAGTGAGTCGACTCTGGGAGCGGGGGGCCCTGAGGGGCAGTTCTTC
CAISESTLGAGGPEGQFF
>TRBJ2-7|TRBV7-6|TRBD1|14|NA
TGTGCCAGCAGCTTCGGACAGGGTGGCTACGAGCAGTACTTC
CASSFGQGGYEQYF
>TRBJ1-1|TRBV27|NA|13|NA
TGTGCCAGCAGCTACGCCCCCAGGGTTCAAGCTTTCTTT
CASSYAPRVQAFF
>TRBJ1-1|TRBV10-3|NA|13|NA
TGTGCCATCAGTGACAGACAGAACACTGAAGCTTTCTTT
CAISDRQNTEAFF
>TRBJ2-2|TRBV6-1|NA|13|NA
TGTGCCAGCAGTCTCAGGGACACCGGGGAGCTGTTTTTT
CASSLRDTGELFF
>TRBJ2-2|TRBV4-3|NA|14|NA
TGCGCCAGCAGCCAAGATCGTAGCACCGGGGAGCTGTTTTTT
CASSQDRSTGELFF
>TRBJ2-1|TRBV4-1|NA|13|NA
TGCGCCAGCAGCCAAGGCCGGGGGAATGAGCAGTTCTTC
CASSQGRGNEQFF
>TRBJ2-7|TRBV7-9|NA|16|NA
TGTGCCAGCAGCTACAGCCCTAGGCGGGGATCCTACGAGCAGTACTTC
CASSYSPRRGSYEQYF
>TRBJ1-1|TRBV25-1|TRBD1|15|NA
TGTGCCAGCAGTACAAGCCCTACAGGGGGGACTGAAGCTTTCTTT
CASSTSPTGGTEAFF
>TRBJ2-2|TRBV5-1|NA|13|NA
TGCGCCAGCAGCTTGGAGGGGCCCGGGGAGCTGTTTTTT
CASSLEGPGELFF
>TRBJ1-5|TRBV9|NA|13|NA
TGTGCCAGCAGCATGGGAGTTAATCAGCCCCAGCATTTT
CASSMGVNQPQHF
>TRBJ2-1|TRBV2|TRBD2|17|NA
TGTGCCAGCAGCTGGCCGACTAGCGGGAACTCCTACAATGAGCAGTTCTTC
CASSWPTSGNSYNEQFF
>TRBJ2-2|TRBV5-4|NA|12|few
TGTGCCAGCAGCTTTAGTCCCGGGGAGCTGTTTTTT
CASSFSPGELFF
>TRBJ1-1|TRBV27|TRBD1|17|NA
TGTGCCAGCAGAGGACGACAGGGGGCGCGTGAGGACACTGAAGCTTTCTTT
CASRGRQGAREDTEAFF
>TRBJ2-3|TRBV28|NA|17|NA
TGTGCCACGTACCACTTTACCGGGACTGCCCAGGCAGATACGCAGTATTTT
CATYHFTGTAQADTQYF
>TRBJ1-5|TRBV15|TRBD1|15|NA
TGTGCCACCAGCAGCCCGACAGGGGGGGGACAGCCCCAGCATTTT
CATSSPTGGGQPQHF
>TRBJ1-2|TRBV28|TRBD1|15|NA
TGTGCCAGCAAAGCAGGGGGCAGTTCTAACTATGGCTACACCTTC
CASKAGGSSNYGYTF
>TRBJ1-2|TRBV14|TRBD1|17|NA
TGTGCCAGCAGCCCGATGGGGACAGGGGCTTCTAACTATGGCTACACCTTC
CASSPMGTGASNYGYTF
>TRBJ2-7|TRBV20-1|NA|11|NA
TGCAGTGCTAGAGAGGCCAAGGAGCAGTACTTC
CSAREAKEQYF
>TRBJ2-3|TRBV4-1|TRBD1|15|NA
TGCGCCAGCAGCCTACCGGGACAGGGCACAGATACGCAGTATTTT
CASSLPGQGTDTQYF
>TRBJ2-2|TRBV7-9|TRBD2|17|NA
TGTGCCAGCTCTCCCGCCGTAGCGGGGGGGAACACCGGGGAGCTGTTTTTT
CASSPAVAGGNTGELFF